In its sample, the clone carrying this T cell receptor beta chain is large. Its antigen is not identified. The ends were cut back, 3 bases at V and 5 bases at J, with 8 bases in the middle. CDR3 length: 13 amino acids. CDR1 is GTSNPN, CDR2 SVGIG, per germline (reference sequence). This record belongs to a study of T cell repertoires in aging, cancer and after chemotherapy. The overall study: Six age groups, ranging from 30 or younger to 70 or older, included the donors. Whole-study findings and limits: Median generation probability rose over the chemotherapy interval in each cancer cohort, suggesting rebound thymic output. Age-matched healthy donors had significantly more diverse, less clonal blood TCR repertoires than untreated cancer patients. Immunological memory after chemotherapy cannot be judged from the repertoire data.

Peripheral blood genomic DNA, not sorted cells or RNA, was the template. A mixed TRB-A/B primer pool amplified rearranged TRB by multiplex touch-down PCR. TCRdb itself ran the multiplex PCR reads through MiXCR, one entry per CDR3 protein. The table lists under 2,500 distinct CDR3 sequences, over 25% of them singletons, with around an eighth in the top ten. What was sequenced was blood. This sequence originates from a human donor in good health. The gene calls are TRBV30 and TRBJ1-6; tentatively, D is TRBD1 (5 bases). The CDR3 nucleotides are TGTGCCTGGAGGGGACTCGATAATTCACCCCTCCACTTT. This gives the protein CAWRGLDNSPLHF.